These 29 T cell receptor beta chains were all obtained from the same sample, sequenced in a study of blood T cell repertoires in COVID-19. Repertoires were generated with immunoSEQ multiplex PCR, while TCRdb's copy carries only in-frame clones and drops some. The sample contains 150,000 or so clones, around four fifths of which appear only once. Sequencing input: peripheral blood. Receptors originate from a human donor in a cohort sampled during active COVID-19.

This chain joins TRBV5-6 and TRBJ2-3, with 7 bases matching TRBD1. With V trimmed by 1 base and J by 1 base, 3 bases remained unmatched. The CDR3 runs 15 residues. Germline CDR1 and CDR2: SGHDT and YYEEEE. The CDR3 loop is CASSLLGQGTDTQYF. The CDR3 region has the DNA TGTGCCAGCAGCTTGCTTGGACAGGGCACAGATACGCAGTATTTT.

V gene TRBV10-3 combines with J gene TRBJ1-1; tentative D call: TRBD1 (6 bases). The V and J ends lost 6 bases and 4 bases respectively, with 12 bases between them. The CDR3 extends over 13 amino acids. From germline, CDR1 is ENHRY and CDR2 SYGVKD. This chain's CDR3 is CAIRLDSGTEAFF. The CDR3 DNA follows: TGTGCCATCAGGCTGGACAGCGGCACTGAAGCTTTCTTT.

The chain recombines TRBV2 with TRBJ2-2; possible D gene TRBD2, 5 bases. The V end was cut by 5 bases, the J end by 7 bases, with 11 bases between. CDR3 length: 13 residues. Germline loops: CDR1 SNHLY, CDR2 FYNNEI. The CDR3 region has the DNA TGTGCCAGCAGTTCCTTTAGCGACGGGGAGCTGTTTTTT. Its protein is CASSSFSDGELFF. Based on the CDR3 plus reference TRBV2 and TRBJ2-2, the full variable domain is EPEVTQTPSHQVTQMGQEVILRCVPISNHLYFYWYRQILGQKVEFLVSFYNNEISEKSEIFDDQFSVERPDGSNFTLKIRSTKLEDSAMYFCASSSFSDGELFFGEGSRLTVL.

V gene TRBV18 combines with J gene TRBJ2-2, with D perhaps TRBD1 (5 bases). Germline CDR1 KGHSH, CDR2 LQKENI. The CDR3 loop spans 15 amino acids. The V and J ends lost 4 bases and 6 bases respectively, with 15 bases between them. The CDR3 DNA reads TGTGCCAGCTCACACTCGACAGTTTTGGCCGGGGAGCTGTTTTTT. The encoded protein is CASSHSTVLAGELFF.

This clone appeared a single time. A much more abundant neighbour one base away suggests this may be a read error. V usage is TRBV14 and J usage is TRBJ1-2; 7 nucleotides match TRBD1. Germline V lookup: CDR1 SGHDN, CDR2 FVKESK. The CDR3 spans 15 residues. The CDR3 nucleotides read TGTGCCAGCAACCAACGACAGGGTTGGAACTATGGCTACACCTTC. Translation gives CASNQRQGWNYGYTF.

J is TRBJ1-2 and V is TRBV11-3, with 8 bases that match TRBD1. Per germline, CDR1 SGHNT and CDR2 YENEEA. The CDR3 totals 17 residues. Losses at the gene ends were 5 bases for V and 4 bases for J; bases not matched to a gene: 15. CDR3 coding DNA: TGTGCCAGCAGCCCGCGGACAGGGTCGGTTCGCGGCTATGGCTACACCTTC. Residues: CASSPRTGSVRGYGYTF.

V and J are TRBV7-3 and TRBJ2-3, with TRBD2 matching 10 bases. V lost 3 bases, J lost 0 bases, and 0 bases stayed unmatched. Germline CDR1 reads SGHTA; CDR2 reads FQGTGA. The CDR3 is 15 residues long. In DNA form, the CDR3 reads TGTGCCAGCAGCTTTAGCGGGGGGAGCACAGATACGCAGTATTTT. Translation: CASSFSGGSTDTQYF.

On this clone: At the DNA level, this CDR3 is encoded by other sequences in the same sample as well. The gene calls are TRBV5-6 and TRBJ1-1, with TRBD1 matching over 7 bases. CDR3 length equals 16 residues. Trimming removed 0 bases from V and 1 base from J; junction bases left unmatched: 6. CDR1 is SGHDT, CDR2 YYEEEE, per germline. The CDR3 DNA follows: TGTGCCAGCAGCTTGGCTTGGGACAGTAAGAACACTGAAGCTTTCTTT. Translation gives CASSLAWDSKNTEAFF. The whole variable domain, remainder taken from reference TRBV5-6 and TRBJ1-1, is DAGVTQSPTHLIKTRGQQVTLRCSPKSGHDTVSWYQQALGQGPQFIFQYYEEEERQRGNFPDRFSGHQFPNYSSELNVNALLLGDSALYLCASSLAWDSKNTEAFFGQGTRLTVV.

V usage is TRBV7-2 and J usage is TRBJ1-2, with D perhaps TRBD1 (5 bases). This CDR3 contains 15 residues. V lost 5 bases to trimming and J lost 8 bases, with 21 bases between them. Per germline, CDR1 SGHTA and CDR2 FQGNSA. In nucleotides, the CDR3 is TGTGCCAGCAGCCCGGCCGCCGAGTTACCAGGGGGCTACACCTTC. Residues: CASSPAAELPGGYTF.

The chain links TRBV3-1 (or the pseudogene TRBV3-2) to TRBJ2-7; 7 bases agree with TRBD2. The V segment lost 4 bases and the J segment 1 base; nucleotides outside the gene matches: 4. CDR3 length: 14 amino acids. From germline, CDR1 is LGHDT and CDR2 YNNKEL (reference sequence). As DNA, the CDR3 is TGTGCCAGCAGCCCCGGACTAGTATCCTACGAGCAGTACTTC. Residues: CASSPGLVSYEQYF.

The chain recombines TRBV28 with TRBJ2-3, with 14 bases identical to TRBD2. Germline loops: CDR1 MDHEN, CDR2 SYDVKM. CDR3 size: 16 residues. The trim removed 1 base at V and 8 bases at J, leaving 5 bases unmatched. The DNA for the CDR3 is TGTGCCAGCAGTTTATTGACTAGCGGGGGGGACGGTACGCAGTATTTT. This translates into CASSLLTSGGDGTQYF. The complete variable domain, with remaining parts taken from reference TRBV28 and TRBJ2-3, reads DVKVTQSSRYLVKRTGEKVFLECVQDMDHENMFWYRQDPGLGLRLIYFSYDVKMKEKGDIPEGYSVSREKKERFSLILESASTNQTSMYLCASSLLTSGGDGTQYFGPGTRLTVL.

For the CDR3, the DNA is TGCGCCAGCAGCTTCGGTCGAGGAGAAAAACTGTTTTTT. Encoded protein: CASSFGRGEKLFF. This chain joins TRBV5-1 and TRBJ1-4; D uncertain. CDR1 is SGHRS and CDR2 is YFSETQ in the germline V gene. V lost 2 bases and J lost 8, with 10 bases in between. The CDR3 has 13 residues.

The J gene is TRBJ1-5, the V gene TRBV7-9; 7 bases are shared with TRBD1. From germline, CDR1 is SEHNR and CDR2 FQNEAQ (reference sequence). The CDR3 runs 16 residues. Trimming removed 6 bases from V and 7 bases from J; junction bases left unmatched: 15. CDR3 nucleotide sequence: TGTGCCAGCAGTAGCTTCCTGACAGGGAAGGGGCAGCCCCAGCATTTT. Amino acid sequence: CASSSFLTGKGQPQHF. Full variable domain (missing parts from reference TRBV7-9 and TRBJ1-5): DTGVSQNPRHKITKRGQNVTFRCDPISEHNRLYWYRQTLGQGPEFLTYFQNEAQLEKSRLLSDRFSAERPKGSFSTLEIQRTEQGDSAMYLCASSSFLTGKGQPQHFGDGTRLSIL.

This clone appeared a single time. V and J are TRBV7-2 and TRBJ1-1; D gene uncertain. The V end lost 6 bases, the J end lost 3 bases, and 11 bases lay between the germline ends. The CDR3 runs 13 residues. Germline lookup yields CDR1 SGHTA and CDR2 FQGNSA. For the CDR3, the DNA is TGTGCCAGCAGTTCCGCGGGGTACACTGAAGCTTTCTTT. Protein: CASSSAGYTEAFF. The full variable domain, completed using reference TRBV7-2 and TRBJ1-1, is GAGVSQSPSNKVTEKGKDVELRCDPISGHTALYWYRQSLGQGLEFLIYFQGNSAPDKSGLPSDRFSAERTGGSVSTLTIQRTQQEDSAVYLCASSSAGYTEAFFGQGTRLTVV.

This rearrangement joins TRBV4-1 to TRBJ1-4; D remains unclear. The CDR3 totals 14 residues. Trimming stripped 3 bases from V and 0 bases from J, with 5 bases between. The germline V gene encodes CDR1 MGHRA and CDR2 YSYEKL. The CDR3 loop reads CASSHPSTNEKLFF. CDR3 bases: TGCGCCAGCAGCCACCCCTCAACTAATGAAAAACTGTTTTTT.

This chain connects TRBV5-1 to TRBJ2-1, with 9 bases identical to TRBD2. The CDR3 has 19 amino acids. V dropped 3 bases and J dropped 8; count of bases not matched to a gene: 21. Germline CDR1 SGHRS, CDR2 YFSETQ. The CDR3 protein is CASSSRGWELAGAGHEQFF. The CDR3 bases are TGCGCCAGCAGCTCCCGAGGATGGGAGTTAGCGGGGGCCGGGCATGAGCAGTTCTTC.

J is TRBJ2-4 and V is TRBV7-9, with D perhaps TRBD2 (5 bases). The germline CDR1 and CDR2 sequences are SEHNR and FQNEAQ (reference sequence). This CDR3 is built from 14 residues. Trimming left V 1 base short and J 2 bases short, with 6 bases between. The CDR3 loop is CASSLGGPKNIQYF. The DNA of the CDR3 is TGTGCCAGCAGCTTAGGAGGGCCCAAAAACATTCAGTACTTC.

V gene TRBV5-1 combines with J gene TRBJ2-3, with TRBD2 as a possible D gene (5 bases). In germline, CDR1 is SGHRS, CDR2 YFSETQ. CDR3 length equals 13 residues. V was clipped by 3 bases and J by 3 bases, with 8 bases between them. Here the CDR3 reads CASSSGVTDTQYF. CDR3 bases: TGCGCCAGCAGCTCCGGGGTTACAGATACGCAGTATTTT.

The CDR3 region is CASSSGQGASGELFF. CDR3 nucleotide sequence: TGTGCCAGCAGCTCCGGCCAGGGGGCCTCCGGGGAGCTGTTTTTT. The chain joins TRBV7-3 to TRBJ2-2, with TRBD1 matching over 8 bases. Per germline, CDR1 SGHTA and CDR2 FQGTGA. The ends lost 4 bases at V and 6 bases at J; junction bases unmatched: 7. This CDR3 spans 15 amino acids.

The chain carries TRBV28 and TRBJ1-5; 8 positions match TRBD1. There are 14 residues in the CDR3. Germline assignment: CDR1 MDHEN and CDR2 SYDVKM. J lost 3 bases, V lost 7 bases, and 5 bases had no gene match. The CDR3, as DNA: TGTGCCAGCACTACAGGGGGAAACAATCAGCCCCAGCATTTT. Protein: CASTTGGNNQPQHF.

This clone appeared once. The rearrangement links TRBV18 to TRBJ2-7; D remains unclear. Germline CDR1 and CDR2: KGHSH and LQKENI. V lost 9 bases, J lost 3 bases, and 3 bases lay in between. The CDR3 consists of 9 residues. This CDR3 reads CASYYEQYF. The CDR3, as DNA: TGTGCCAGTTACTACGAGCAGTACTTC.

The chain recombines TRBV7-9 with TRBJ1-4; tentative D call: TRBD1 (5 bases). The germline CDR1 and CDR2 sequences are SEHNR and FQNEAQ (reference sequence). The length of the CDR3 is 14 residues. The V end was cut by 4 bases, the J end by 7 bases, with 13 bases between. The CDR3 region has the DNA TGTGCCAGCAGCTCCTTCTCGGGGGTTGAAAAACTGTTTTTT. This encodes CASSSFSGVEKLFF.

The J gene is TRBJ1-2, the V gene TRBV29-1, with a weak D call TRBD1 (5 bases). CDR3 length: 11 residues. CDR1 is SQVTM, CDR2 ANQGSEA, per germline. The CDR3 DNA sequence: TGCGTCTTTTGGGGGGGGGATGGCTACACCTTC. This codes for CVFWGGDGYTF.

The chain joins TRBV27 to TRBJ1-1; TRBD1 might be the D (6 bases). Trimming took off 8 bases at V and 4 bases at J, with 17 bases between the two ends. The CDR3 contains 14 residues. Germline V gene sequence: CDR1 MNHEY, CDR2 SMNVEV (reference sequence). The DNA for the CDR3 is TGTGCCAGCGGAATTTCAGGGGTTTCCACTGAAGCTTTCTTT. It codes for CASGISGVSTEAFF.

The CDR3 loop reads CASSQDRTGRNGYTF. In DNA, the CDR3 is TGTGCCAGCAGCCAAGACCGGACAGGGAGAAACGGCTACACCTTC. The J gene is TRBJ1-2, the V gene TRBV3-1 (or the pseudogene TRBV3-2); 8 nucleotides match TRBD1. With 0 bases clipped from V and 8 bases from J, the junction kept 8 bases outside the gene matches. Germline CDR1 and CDR2: LGHDT and YNNKEL (reference sequence). There are 15 residues in the CDR3.

In its sample, this clone was seen a few times. The chain recombines TRBV3-1 (or the pseudogene TRBV3-2) with TRBJ2-3; 8 bases are a match to TRBD1. J was trimmed by 2 bases and V by 1 base; bases with no gene match: 2. Germline V lookup: CDR1 LGHDT, CDR2 YNNKEL (reference sequence). CDR3 size: 15 residues. The CDR3 DNA is TGTGCCAGCAGCCAAGGGACAGGGCACACAGATACGCAGTATTTT. Its translation: CASSQGTGHTDTQYF.

The chain links TRBV27 to TRBJ1-4; perhaps TRBD1 as D (5 bases). The V end was cut by 5 bases, the J end by 3 bases, with 10 bases between. Germline-derived CDR1 and CDR2 are MNHEY and SMNVEV (reference sequence). CDR3 length equals 14 residues. The CDR3 nucleotides are TGTGCCAGCAGTGACTCAGGGTCTAATGAAAAACTGTTTTTT. It yields the protein CASSDSGSNEKLFF. Full variable domain (rest looked up from reference TRBV27 and TRBJ1-4): EAQVTQNPRYLITVTGKKLTVTCSQNMNHEYMSWYRQDPGLGLRQIYYSMNVEVTDKGDVPEGYKVSRKEKRNFPLILESPSPNQTSLYFCASSDSGSNEKLFFGSGTQLSVL.

The genes are TRBV7-9 and TRBJ2-3; 7 positions match TRBD2. The trim removed 1 base at V and 4 bases at J, leaving 2 bases unmatched. Germline V gene sequence: CDR1 SEHNR, CDR2 FQNEAQ (reference sequence). The CDR3 is 14 residues long. The CDR3 sequence is CASSLGLAADTQYF. CDR3 in DNA: TGTGCCAGCAGCTTAGGACTAGCCGCAGATACGCAGTATTTT.

This chain connects TRBV6-1 to TRBJ1-2; D might be TRBD1 (6 bases). V dropped 2 bases and J dropped 4 bases, with 14 bases sitting between them. This CDR3 contains 15 residues. Germline assignment: CDR1 MNHNS and CDR2 SASEGT. Written as DNA, the CDR3 is TGTGCCAGCAGTGAATCGGCAGGGGTCATCTATGGCTACACCTTC. This codes for CASSESAGVIYGYTF.